This T cell receptor beta chain originates from a study of T cell responses to AZD1222 COVID-19 vaccine (dated by TCRdb to about 2021). Turning to the overall study: Because spike-specific TCR depth and breadth did not differ between the two schedules, AZD1222 recipients who got a second dose at roughly 4 weeks were pooled with those who got a second dose at roughly 12 weeks. A total of roughly 240 trial participants underwent TCR sequencing, of whom around 200 received two doses of AZD1222 and around 26 received two doses of the MenACWY control vaccine. Trial participants were enrolled by age into 18-55, 56-69 and 70-plus year subgroups, with approximately 150, 28 and 58 TCR-sequenced participants respectively. The study at large found these results: After two AZD1222 doses, both the breadth and the depth of spike-specific TCRs were significantly higher than at day 0 and than in MenACWY recipients. Nearly half of unique spike-specific TCRs reportedly recognized epitopes outside regions mutated in the B.1.351 and B.1.1.7 variants. No day 14 peak-response samples were available, so repertoires were characterized only after the peak T cell response. Conclusions about previously exposed vaccinees are limited, since just five or six AZD1222 recipients were seropositive for SARS-CoV-2 at baseline. Vaccine-associated CD4 TCRs spanned the whole spike protein, with dominant responses in regions 160-218 and 743-854. Most participants were white British and females outnumbered males, and the authors suggested that clonal diversity may have been underestimated. In the small 56-69-year group, the increase in depth fell short of significance, most likely because of low power.

The sample's time point label, decoded: baseline before first vaccination. Vaccinee samples were obtained from the UK trials COV001 and COV002, which included a single-blind randomized controlled phase 2/3 trial of AZD1222 (ChAdOx1 nCoV-19) in healthy adults. For TCRbeta chain sequencing, PBMC samples were collected from trial participants at day 0 and at day 28 after the second dose. In regard to this clone: Its antigen remains undetermined. No base quality information exists; no much larger clone differs at one position.

CDR1 and CDR2, per the germline V gene, are SGHAT and FQNNGV. The cysteine opens and the phenylalanine closes a CDR3 of 17 amino acids. The sequence is cut down to CDR3 DNA, 51 bases in frame from base 1. Trimming leaves V shorter by 5 bases and J shorter by 0 bases, with the junction holding 9 bases beyond the gene matches. The CDR3 regions of human TCRbeta chains were subjected to immunosequencing. Concerning the study's data processing: TCRs in the repertoires were matched against a reference library of SARS-CoV-2-specific TCRs that had been generated with the MIRA antigen-specificity platform. Breadth was defined as the fraction of unique TCRs that were SARS-CoV-2-associated, and depth was defined as the fraction of total T cells that were SARS-CoV-2-associated. Each spike-specific TCR was assigned to its reactive spike region and to a CD4 or CD8 class using the MIRA data. Log10-transformed breadth and depth values were compared by one-way ANOVA with Sidak's multiple comparisons tests. Entries here come from immuneACCESS through TCRdb and include only in-frame sequences with V and J called. Some clones fail to appear in such tables; in the studies checked, an unresolved V gene covers under half of the shortfall, and the cause of the remainder is unknown. The V and J calls and clone size were taken over from that table, and D and trimming were inferred from the DNA. This sample gives more than 75,000 clones in total; about 90% of them show up just once. The top ten hold about 28% of the sample.

Recombination joined TRBV11-2 with TRBJ2-3; 9 central nucleotides agree with TRBD1. The receptor was isolated from an adult in good health. The source material was peripheral blood, sampled on day 0 of AZD1222 vaccination. CDR3 sequence: CASSLGQGGHSTDTQYF. The DNA sequence is given as TGTGCCAGCAGCCTGGGACAGGGAGGCCATAGCACAGATACGCAGTATTTT.